This note documents a single TCR beta chain sequence. One junction end disagrees with the germline gene, perhaps due to a read error. It was negative isolation that provided the CD8+ and CD4+ T cells, whereas TEMRA cells were enriched by FACS. The sample is drawn from a study of CD8 T cells in Susac syndrome. cDNA came from about 0.46 to 1 ug RNA primed by random hexamers. TCRdb redid the calling of the immunoSEQ multiplex PCR reads with MiXCR, one entry per CDR3 protein. Here the sample spans hundreds of thousands of distinct CDR3 sequences, 65% to 90% being singletons. Germline values: CDR1 MNHEY, CDR2 SVGAGI. The CDR3 totals 16 residues.

The clonotype was recovered from a human donor with multiple sclerosis. Sequenced material: CD8+ T cells from PBMCs. The chain has TRBV6-5 and TRBJ2-2; D possibly corresponds to TRBD2 (5 bases). This CDR3 is CASSYAPTANTGKLFF. The CDR3 bases are TGTGCCAGCAGTTACGCCCCAACAGCGAACACCGGGAAGCTGTTTTTT.